These 11 T cell receptor beta chains were all obtained from the same sample, sequenced in a study of cytomegalovirus exposure and HLA in healthy donors. The study ran its PCR with 60 Vbeta and 13 Jbeta primers. Data came from immunoSEQ multiplex PCR; TCRdb stores just in-frame clones and leaves some out. Among 150,000 to 200,000 clones listed, roughly 70% were seen once. Sequenced: PBMCs. Every receptor here comes from a woman aged 35 to 49 in good health and CMV-seropositive.

The gene calls are TRBV7-3 and TRBJ1-6, with D hard to call. This CDR3 contains 14 residues. Trimming left V 1 base short and J 5 bases short, with 6 bases between. Per the germline V gene, CDR1 is SGHTA and CDR2 is FQGTGA. Here the CDR3 DNA reads TGTGCCAGCAGCTTAATGGGCCATAATTCACCCCTCCACTTT. Its protein product is CASSLMGHNSPLHF.

The gene calls are TRBV4-3 and TRBJ1-1; TRBD1 might be the D (6 bases). V was shortened by 1 base and J by 1 base, with 10 bases between the two germline ends. The CDR3 has 15 amino acids. Germline V gene sequence: CDR1 LGHNA, CDR2 YSLEER. CDR3 loop: CASSQVRGQNTEAFF. The CDR3 nucleotides are TGCGCCAGCAGCCAAGTCCGGGGACAGAACACTGAAGCTTTCTTT.

V is TRBV27 and J is TRBJ2-7, with D possibly matching TRBD2 (7 bases). The germline V and J ends were trimmed by 3 bases and 5 bases, with 11 bases remaining between them. The CDR3 runs 13 residues. Germline V gene sequence: CDR1 MNHEY, CDR2 SMNVEV (reference sequence). CDR3 amino acids: CASSFGGLDEQYF. As DNA, the CDR3 is TGTGCCAGCAGTTTCGGGGGGCTTGACGAGCAGTACTTC.

The genes are TRBV6-6 and TRBJ1-1, with a weak D call TRBD1 (6 bases). From germline, CDR1 is MNHNY and CDR2 SVGAGI (reference sequence). Trimming left V 6 bases short and J 1 base short, with 9 bases between. The CDR3 runs to 13 residues. The CDR3, as DNA: TGTGCCAGCAGGGGACAACCGAACACTGAAGCTTTCTTT. It codes for CASRGQPNTEAFF.

V usage is TRBV7-6 and J usage is TRBJ2-2; D is unclear. Germline V CDR1 and CDR2: SGHVS, FNYEAQ. Trimming stripped 6 bases from V and 0 bases from J, with 11 bases between. The CDR3 has 15 amino acids. CDR3 loop: CASRATITNTGELFF. For the CDR3, the DNA is TGTGCCAGCAGAGCCACGATAACGAACACCGGGGAGCTGTTTTTT.

The chain couples TRBV28 to TRBJ2-7, with 8 bases lining up with TRBD2. Per the germline V gene, CDR1 is MDHEN and CDR2 is SYDVKM. Trimming at V came to 8 bases and at J to 4 bases, leaving 13 bases not matched to a gene. The CDR3 sequence is 15 residues long. DNA for the CDR3: TGTGCCAGCCGCCGGACTGGGAGCGGGAGATACGAGCAGTACTTC. Its translation is CASRRTGSGRYEQYF.

This chain links TRBV5-6 with TRBJ2-7, with 12 bases lining up with TRBD1. Germline-derived CDR1 and CDR2 are SGHDT and YYEEEE. CDR3 size: 15 residues. The V segment lost 5 bases and the J segment 5 bases; nucleotides outside the gene matches: 8. DNA of the CDR3: TGTGCCAGCAGGGGGACCGGGACAGGGGGCGACGAGCAGTACTTC. Translated: CASRGTGTGGDEQYF.

There are a few counts of this clone. The CDR3 sequence: CASSVAAGLQETQYF. The CDR3 bases are TGTGCCAGCAGCGTAGCGGCGGGGCTCCAAGAGACCCAGTACTTC. The V gene is TRBV9, the J gene TRBJ2-5, with D maybe TRBD2 (6 bases). Germline assignment: CDR1 SGDLS and CDR2 YYNGEE. Trimming took 0 bases from V and 1 from J, leaving 10 bases between them. The CDR3 has 15 residues. The full variable domain, with the rest looked up from reference TRBV9 and TRBJ2-5, is DSGVTQTPKHLITATGQRVTLRCSPRSGDLSVYWYQQSLDQGLQFLIQYYNGEERAKGNILERFSAQQFPDLHSELNLSSLELGDSALYFCASSVAAGLQETQYFGPGTRLLVL.

V usage is TRBV25-1 and J usage is TRBJ2-1; 8 nucleotides align to TRBD1. CDR1 and CDR2 from the germline V gene are MGHDK and SYGVNS. V was clipped by 5 bases and J by 6 bases; unmatched bases: 6. This CDR3 is 14 amino acids long. As DNA, the CDR3 is TGTGCCAGCAGTCTCACAGGGGGAATCAATGAGCAGTTCTTC. It specifies CASSLTGGINEQFF.

This chain connects TRBV7-2 to TRBJ1-5; D remains ambiguous. From germline, CDR1 is SGHTA and CDR2 FQGNSA. The CDR3 runs to 15 residues. Trimming took off 5 bases at V and 7 bases at J, with 18 bases between the two ends. CDR3 sequence reads: CASSPSSASGQPQHF. The CDR3 bases are TGTGCCAGCAGCCCTAGTTCGGCTTCGGGACAGCCCCAGCATTTT.

CDR3 bases: TGCAGTGCCACTCGCTCCTCCGAAGCTTTCTTT. Translated, it gives CSATRSSEAFF. The V and J genes are TRBV20-1 and TRBJ1-1, with D unresolved. V lost 6 bases to trimming and J lost 8 bases, with 13 bases between them. The CDR3 is 11 amino acids. The germline V gene has CDR1 DFQATT and CDR2 SNEGSKA (reference sequence).